This T cell receptor (beta chain) was captured in a study of cytomegalovirus exposure and HLA in healthy donors (dated by TCRdb to about 2017). The study in broad terms: An earlier analysis of approximately 640 of the donors reported roughly 300 Gb of sequence data and roughly 110 million unique TCR beta sequences from roughly 180 million T cells. Alongside the repertoire data, information on donor age, sex, ethnicity and CMV serostatus was compiled. Among about 410 genotyped donors of the cohort, an average of around 240,000 unique TCR beta nucleotide sequences was sequenced per donor, of which about 18% were non-productive. Typing coverage differed by locus: A, B, C, DRB1 and DQB1 were typed in about 629-630 donors, DQA1 in 522, DPA1 in 600 to 610, and DPB1 in 400 to 480. The study aimed to test whether cataloging public T cell receptors could reveal signatures of past pathogen exposure. The genetic ancestry cluster associated with self-reported Caucasian donors included about four fifths of the roughly 400 genotyped donors. A separate validation cohort of 100 to 150 different subjects was used in addition to the roughly 670-subject first cohort. To predict cytomegalovirus infection status, the study brought together high-throughput TCR immunosequencing, statistical association of individual TCRs with disease status, and machine learning. The T cell repertoires of about 700 subjects were profiled by immunosequencing and related to cytomegalovirus serostatus. Roughly 300 gigabases of sequencing data and tens of millions of unique TCR sequences were included in an early release covering roughly 700 HLA-typed donors. The later analysis used no new phenotypic data to find candidate immune exposures, relying instead on TCR beta sequences and their occurrence across donors. In a later genetic analysis, genome-wide SNP genotypes for about three fifths of the roughly 670 donors were used, and that subset was treated as a discovery cohort. Four or five DR-DQ haplotypes were handled as single units for association and clustering because linkage in the cohort was strong. An earlier analysis of 587 of the donors applied high-throughput TCR beta sequencing to assess whether each TCR beta V gene segment acted as functional or pseudogenic. To study patterns of TCR occurrence, a later analysis re-analyzed previously published TCR beta repertoires from around 660 donors and added high-resolution HLA genotyping. Every discovery cohort repertoire had been produced on one sequencing platform. HLA typing included class I and class II loci at four-digit resolution.

This clone has at least ten counts. Which antigen it targets is not known. Base qualities are not provided; no much larger clone lies one nucleotide away. Libraries came from the immunoSEQ multiplex PCR assay. The multiplex PCR relied on a mix of 60 forward primers for TCR Vbeta segments and 13 reverse primers for TCR Jbeta segments. A multiplex PCR assay on genomic DNA amplified the CDR3 region of rearranged TCR beta genes. The amplified TCR beta libraries were sequenced on the Illumina HiSeq System as 87-base-pair reads. In the source study's methods: A later analysis counted approximately 84 million unique TCR beta chains across the 640 or so repertoires, and 10 million to 12 million of these chains were shared by at least two donors. A nearest-neighbor algorithm error-corrected the raw reads and collapsed the reads into unique sequences, merging closely related sequences to remove PCR and sequencing errors. CDR3 sequences were aligned to IMGT reference sequences to assign V, D and J gene segments. For a sequence to be retained, a match of at least six nucleotides was required to both a V gene segment and a J gene segment. A rearrangement counted as productive if the CDR3 had no stop codons and remained in frame with V and J, and every other rearrangement counted as non-productive. Following IMGT convention, CDR3 was defined as the stretch from the second conserved V-encoded cysteine to the conserved J-encoded phenylalanine. In an earlier analysis of around 600 of the donors, sequences lacking an unambiguous match to a single V gene segment were excluded. In an earlier analysis of several hundred of the donors, V segments were called functional above 56.7% productive rearrangements and were called segregating when the between-donor standard deviation exceeded 5%. To diagnose cytomegalovirus status from the catalog of TCR beta chain sequences, a statistical classification framework was built. In a later analysis, V and J genes were assigned by comparing TCR nucleotide sequences against IMGT/GENE-DB human TR gene sequences. The TCRdist pipeline was used in a later analysis to assign CDR3 sequences and most-parsimonious VDJ recombination scenarios. In a later analysis, each TCR beta chain was defined by its CDR3 amino acid sequence together with its V-gene family, and reads without a unique V-gene family were excluded. A later analysis removed 592 highly shared, low-generation-probability nucleotide sequences to deal with suspected cross-contamination and a sequencing artifact. For each public chain, a later analysis derived a clonal expansion index from normalized ranks of inferred template counts within each repertoire. A later analysis computed generation probabilities with a VDJ recombination model fitted to out-of-frame rearrangements, and checked the results against IGoR. In a later analysis, TCR-TCR, TCR-HLA and TCR-CMV co-occurrence was scored with hypergeometric tests, and a repertoire-size bias correction was applied to TCR pairs. A later analysis estimated false discovery rates by permuting HLA or CMV assignments 20 times. In a later analysis, co-occurring TCRs were grouped using DBSCAN, and TCRdist sequence similarity was added for clustering within HLA-allele-positive subsets. For co-occurrence clustering, repertoires with fewer than 30,000 or more than 120,000 public chains were excluded, along with several repertoires with anomalous nucleotide sharing. The table comes from immuneACCESS by way of TCRdb, which keeps in-frame sequences with V and J called. Part of the clones is missing from these tables; in studies checked, under half for an unresolved V gene and the rest for unknown reasons. V and J calls plus clone size are reproduced from that table; the DNA served to infer D and trimming. The sample table lists some 180,000 clones, 78% of them with a count of one. The leading ten clones occupy roughly 15% of the sample.

Summary of the overall study and its limitations: The cohort was sequenced for TCR beta chains only, and without alpha or paired-chain data the features that could be detected were limited. In a later analysis, several top co-occurrence clusters were reported to appear linked to parvovirus B19, influenza, CMV and Epstein-Barr virus. A cluster of highly shared sequence variants was judged likely to represent a technical artifact of the sequencing pipeline. While some public TCRs were present in many individuals, most TCR sequences turned up only very rarely across donors. In a later analysis, HLA-associated TCR beta chains showed more clonal expansion and lower generation probabilities than non-associated chains that were equally common. In a later analysis, more than 15,000 TCR beta sequences were associated with specific HLA alleles at a false discovery rate of 0.05. According to the authors, the approach could potentially be generalized to other disease states and immunological phenotypes. Because counts were too low, 15 or so rarely observed V segments, including chromosome 9 orphons, were excluded from the earlier analysis of a few hundred of the donors. Because HLA typing was unavailable for some donors at each locus, only the typed subset was used in association tests. A few of the identified cytomegalovirus-associated TCR beta chains were confirmed in vitro to be specific for cytomegalovirus antigens. Linkage disequilibrium might explain the correlated functional status among segregating V segments, but an unknown experimental factor could not be ruled out. Roughly uniform sequencing depth across donors was assumed in presence/absence analyses, although this assumption may not hold. When HLA alleles, especially DR and DQ, strongly co-occurred, attributing TCR associations to individual alleles was difficult. In a later analysis, TCR association rates were found to vary across HLA loci, with the most associated TCRs seen for DRB1 alleles and the fewest for HLA-C alleles. A total of 150 to 200 TCR beta chains were listed by the study as associated with cytomegalovirus. An earlier analysis of around 540 of the donors showed that most TCR beta V segments appeared in productive rearrangements either about 87% or about 30% of the time, which broadly matched IMGT annotations. The classifier was reported to diagnose cytomegalovirus status with high specificity and sensitivity in both the original and validation cohorts. Some IMGT-functional V segments, including TRBV6-2 and TRBV6-3, could not be distinguished by the 87-base-pair reads and were therefore excluded. According to a later analysis, most CMV-associated TCR beta chains appeared to be HLA-restricted, and the HLA associations seemed to be driven largely by CMV exposure. A further reported finding was that TCR beta sequences accurately predicted the HLA-A and HLA-B alleles for most subjects in the first cohort. A later genetic analysis associated a missense DCLRE1C variant with V-gene and J-gene trimming of TCR beta chains, and an independent cohort replicated the association. In a later genetic analysis, fewer N-insertions in productive TCRs were reported among donors in an Asian-associated ancestry cluster than the approximately 710-donor mean. For the cohort, immune exposure information was limited to CMV serostatus.

The cohort comprised some 680 healthy bone marrow donors. At the time of sampling, every cohort member was nominally healthy, though immune exposures that went unrecorded were likely present. The donor was CMV seropositive and was included in the group of approximately 300 seropositive cohort members. A peripheral blood sample was provided by each donor, and peripheral blood mononuclear cells were used for TCR beta sequencing. The Qiagen DNeasy Blood Extraction Kit was used to extract genomic DNA from the blood cell samples. Including cysteine and phenylalanine, the CDR3 has 15 amino acids. Just CDR3 DNA is preserved here, 45 bases in frame from base 1. V was cut back by 6 bases and J by 2 bases, leaving a gap of 17 bases between them. CDR1 and CDR2 are read off the germline V gene (reference sequence) as PRHDT and FYEKMQ.

Sequenced: PBMCs. Rearrangement joined TRBV13 to TRBJ2-7; the D segment could be TRBD1, given 6 matching bases. The TCR was taken from a woman aged 25 to 39 in good health and CMV-seropositive. CDR3 sequence: CASSRRTDGTYEQYF. The bases read TGTGCCAGCAGTCGCCGGACAGATGGGACCTACGAGCAGTACTTC.